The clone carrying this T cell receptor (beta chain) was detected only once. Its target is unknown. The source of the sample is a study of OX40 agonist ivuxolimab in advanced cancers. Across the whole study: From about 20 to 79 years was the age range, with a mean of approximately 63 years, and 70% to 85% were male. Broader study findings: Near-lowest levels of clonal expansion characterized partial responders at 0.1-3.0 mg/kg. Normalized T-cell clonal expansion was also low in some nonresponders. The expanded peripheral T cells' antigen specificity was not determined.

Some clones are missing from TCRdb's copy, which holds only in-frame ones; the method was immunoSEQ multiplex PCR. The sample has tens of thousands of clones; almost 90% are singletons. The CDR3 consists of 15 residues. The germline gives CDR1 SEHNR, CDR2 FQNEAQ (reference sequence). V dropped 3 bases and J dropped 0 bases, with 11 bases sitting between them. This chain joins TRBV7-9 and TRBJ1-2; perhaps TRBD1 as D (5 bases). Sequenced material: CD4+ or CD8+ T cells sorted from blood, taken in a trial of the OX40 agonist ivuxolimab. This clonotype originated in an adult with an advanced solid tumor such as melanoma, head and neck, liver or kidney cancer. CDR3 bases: TGTGCCAGCAGCTTGGGGCAGCTAGCTAACTATGGCTACACCTTC. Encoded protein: CASSLGQLANYGYTF.